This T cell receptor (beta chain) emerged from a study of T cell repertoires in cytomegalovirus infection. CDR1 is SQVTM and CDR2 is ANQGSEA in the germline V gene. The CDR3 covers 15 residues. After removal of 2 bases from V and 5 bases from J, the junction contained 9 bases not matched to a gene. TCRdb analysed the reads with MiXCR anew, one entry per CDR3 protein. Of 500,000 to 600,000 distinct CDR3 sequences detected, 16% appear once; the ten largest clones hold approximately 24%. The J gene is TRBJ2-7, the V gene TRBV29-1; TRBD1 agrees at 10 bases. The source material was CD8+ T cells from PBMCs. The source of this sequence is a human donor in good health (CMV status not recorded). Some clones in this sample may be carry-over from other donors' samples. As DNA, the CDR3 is TGCAGCGTTGAATTCCGGGACAGGGGAACGAACGAGCAGTACTTC. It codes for CSVEFRDRGTNEQYF.